This T cell receptor (beta chain) stems from a study of cytomegalovirus exposure and HLA in healthy donors. Regarding the study as a whole: Researchers catalogued roughly 170 TCR beta chains as cytomegalovirus-associated. There were several of the most significant clusters that appeared linked to common viral pathogens in a later analysis.

On this clone itself: What it binds is not known.

Donors likely had unrecorded immune exposures despite being nominally healthy when sampled. It was with 60 Vbeta and 13 Jbeta primers that the PCR ran. As handled by the study authors: A follow-up analysis tallied 73 million or so unique TCR beta chains, roughly 11 million shared. The data were produced by immunoSEQ multiplex PCR, yet TCRdb's version contains in-frame clones alone and is incomplete. D and trimming were read from the DNA, whereas the V and J calls and clone size are those reported in that table. The sample records around 130,000 clones, 73% being singletons. The source is a woman between 35 and 50 years old in good health and CMV-seropositive. Sequenced material: PBMCs.

The chain's CDR3 is CASSELPGGEDEQFF. For the CDR3, the DNA is TGTGCCAGCAGTGAACTTCCCGGGGGTGAGGATGAGCAGTTCTTC. The chain uses TRBV6-4 and TRBJ2-1; tentative D call: TRBD2 (6 bases). V was shortened by 3 bases and J by 8 bases, with 17 bases between the two germline ends. The germline CDR1 and CDR2 sequences are MRHNA and SNTAGT. The length of the CDR3 is 15 residues.